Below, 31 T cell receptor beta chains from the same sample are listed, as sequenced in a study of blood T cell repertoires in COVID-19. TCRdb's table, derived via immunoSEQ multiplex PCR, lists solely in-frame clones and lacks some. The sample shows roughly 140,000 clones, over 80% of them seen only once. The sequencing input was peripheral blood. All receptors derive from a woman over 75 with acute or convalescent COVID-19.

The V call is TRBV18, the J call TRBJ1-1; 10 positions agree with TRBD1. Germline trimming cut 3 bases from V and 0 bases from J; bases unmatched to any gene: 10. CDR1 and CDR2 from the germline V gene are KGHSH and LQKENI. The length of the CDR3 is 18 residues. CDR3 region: CASSPFETGGFMNTEAFF. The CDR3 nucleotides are TGTGCCAGCTCACCTTTTGAGACAGGGGGCTTCATGAACACTGAAGCTTTCTTT.

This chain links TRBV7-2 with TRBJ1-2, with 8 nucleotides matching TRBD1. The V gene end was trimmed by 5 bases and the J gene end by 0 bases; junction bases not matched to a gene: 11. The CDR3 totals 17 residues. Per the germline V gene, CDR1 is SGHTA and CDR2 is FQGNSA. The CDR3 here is CASSQGAGGRPNYGYTF. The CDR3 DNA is TGTGCCAGCAGCCAAGGGGCAGGGGGCCGTCCTAACTATGGCTACACCTTC.

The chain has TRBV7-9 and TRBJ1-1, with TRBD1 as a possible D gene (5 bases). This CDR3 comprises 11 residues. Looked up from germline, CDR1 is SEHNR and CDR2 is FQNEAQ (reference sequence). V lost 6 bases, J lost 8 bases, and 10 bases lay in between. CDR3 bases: TGTGCCAGCAGGAGACAGATGGAAGCTTTCTTT. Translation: CASRRQMEAFF.

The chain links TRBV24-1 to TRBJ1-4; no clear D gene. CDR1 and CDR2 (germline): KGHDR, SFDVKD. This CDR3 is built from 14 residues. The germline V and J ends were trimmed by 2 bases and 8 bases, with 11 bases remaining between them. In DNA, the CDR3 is TGTGCCACCAGTGATTGGTCAAACGGGGAAAAACTGTTTTTT. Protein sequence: CATSDWSNGEKLFF.

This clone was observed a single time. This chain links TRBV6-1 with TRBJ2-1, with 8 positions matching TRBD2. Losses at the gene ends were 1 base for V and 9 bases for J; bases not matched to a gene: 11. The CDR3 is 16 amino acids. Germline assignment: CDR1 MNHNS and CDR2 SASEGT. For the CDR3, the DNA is TGTGCCAGCAGTGAAGGTTGGCGACTAGCGCGCGGTGAGCAGTTCTTC. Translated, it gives CASSEGWRLARGEQFF.

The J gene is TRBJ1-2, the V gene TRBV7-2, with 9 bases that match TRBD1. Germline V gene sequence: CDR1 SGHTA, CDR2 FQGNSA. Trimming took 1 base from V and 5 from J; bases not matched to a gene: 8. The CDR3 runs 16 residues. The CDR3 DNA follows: TGTGCCAGCAGCTTAGGAGGCGGGGGACAGGGTTATGGCTACACCTTC. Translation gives CASSLGGGGQGYGYTF. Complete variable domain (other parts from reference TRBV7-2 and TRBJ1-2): GAGVSQSPSNKVTEKGKDVELRCDPISGHTALYWYRQSLGQGLEFLIYFQGNSAPDKSGLPSDRFSAERTGGSVSTLTIQRTQQEDSAVYLCASSLGGGGQGYGYTFGSGTRLTVV.

In DNA form, the CDR3 reads TGTGCCAGCAGCCCCTTCGGACAGGGGGCTGGCTACACCTTC. It encodes CASSPFGQGAGYTF. The V and J genes are TRBV9 and TRBJ1-2; 11 bases align to TRBD1. The CDR3 spans 14 residues. Germline trimming cut 4 bases from V and 7 bases from J; bases unmatched to any gene: 6. In germline, CDR1 is SGDLS, CDR2 YYNGEE.

The chain's CDR3 is CATSDPGYGDTQYF. CDR3 DNA: TGTGCCACCAGTGACCCGGGGTACGGGGATACGCAGTATTTT. The chain is built from TRBV24-1 and TRBJ2-3, with D perhaps TRBD2 (5 bases). The CDR3 spans 14 residues. Germline V gives CDR1 KGHDR, CDR2 SFDVKD. Trimming cost V 4 bases and J 6 bases, with 13 bases left between them.

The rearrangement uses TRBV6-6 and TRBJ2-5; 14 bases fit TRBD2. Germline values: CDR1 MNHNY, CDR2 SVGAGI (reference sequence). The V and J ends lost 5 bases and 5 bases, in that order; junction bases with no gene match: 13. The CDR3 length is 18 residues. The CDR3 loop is CASSRGLAGAAGGETQYF. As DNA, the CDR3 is TGTGCCAGCAGTCGGGGACTAGCGGGGGCTGCCGGAGGGGAGACCCAGTACTTC.

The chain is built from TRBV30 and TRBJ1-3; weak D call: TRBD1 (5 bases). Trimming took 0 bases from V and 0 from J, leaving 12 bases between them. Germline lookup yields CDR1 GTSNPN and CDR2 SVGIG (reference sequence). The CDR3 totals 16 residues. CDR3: CAWSVGGAHSGNTIYF. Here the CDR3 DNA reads TGTGCCTGGAGTGTTGGAGGGGCCCACTCTGGAAACACCATATATTTT.

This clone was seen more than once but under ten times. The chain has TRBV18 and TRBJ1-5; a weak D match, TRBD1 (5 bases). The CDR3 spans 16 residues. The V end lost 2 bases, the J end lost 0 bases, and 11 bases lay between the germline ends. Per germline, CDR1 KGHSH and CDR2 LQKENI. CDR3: CASSPTGVRSNQPQHF. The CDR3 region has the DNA TGTGCCAGCTCACCAACGGGGGTTCGTAGCAATCAGCCCCAGCATTTT.

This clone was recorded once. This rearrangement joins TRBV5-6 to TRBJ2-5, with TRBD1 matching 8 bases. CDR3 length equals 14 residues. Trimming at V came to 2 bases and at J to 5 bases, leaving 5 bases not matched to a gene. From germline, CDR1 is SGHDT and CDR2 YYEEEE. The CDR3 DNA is TGTGCCAGCAGCTTTGGACAGGGAGCCGAGACCCAGTACTTC. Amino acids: CASSFGQGAETQYF.

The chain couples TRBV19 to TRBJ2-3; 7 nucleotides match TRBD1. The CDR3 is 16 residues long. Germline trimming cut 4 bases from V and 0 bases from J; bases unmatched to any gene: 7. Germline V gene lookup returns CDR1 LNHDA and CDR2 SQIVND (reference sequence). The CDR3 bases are TGTGCCAGTAGTACCTGGGACAGCCTCAGCACAGATACGCAGTATTTT. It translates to CASSTWDSLSTDTQYF.

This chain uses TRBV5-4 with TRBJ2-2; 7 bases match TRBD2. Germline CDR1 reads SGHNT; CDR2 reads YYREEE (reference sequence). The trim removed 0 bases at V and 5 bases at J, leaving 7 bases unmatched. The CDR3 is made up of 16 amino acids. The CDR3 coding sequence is TGTGCCAGCAGCTTGGAGCTGGGAGGGAGAACCGGGGAGCTGTTTTTT. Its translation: CASSLELGGRTGELFF.

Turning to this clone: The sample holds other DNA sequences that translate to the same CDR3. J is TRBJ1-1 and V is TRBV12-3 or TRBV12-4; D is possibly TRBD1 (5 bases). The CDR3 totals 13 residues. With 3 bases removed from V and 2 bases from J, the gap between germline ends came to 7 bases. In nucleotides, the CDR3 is TGTGCCAGCAGTTTCCAGGGCAACACTGAAGCTTTCTTT. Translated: CASSFQGNTEAFF.

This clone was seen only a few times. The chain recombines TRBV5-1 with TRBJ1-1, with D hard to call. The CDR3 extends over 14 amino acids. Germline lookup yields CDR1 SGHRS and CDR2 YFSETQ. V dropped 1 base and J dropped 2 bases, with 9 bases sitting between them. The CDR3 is CASSLWEVNTEAFF. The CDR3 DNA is TGCGCCAGCAGCTTGTGGGAGGTTAACACTGAAGCTTTCTTT.

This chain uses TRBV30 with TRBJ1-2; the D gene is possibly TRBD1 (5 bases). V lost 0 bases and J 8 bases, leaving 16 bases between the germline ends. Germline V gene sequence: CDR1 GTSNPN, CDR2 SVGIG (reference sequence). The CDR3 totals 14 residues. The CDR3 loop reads CAWSVQAQFWGYTF. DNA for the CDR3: TGTGCCTGGAGTGTACAGGCCCAATTCTGGGGCTACACCTTC.

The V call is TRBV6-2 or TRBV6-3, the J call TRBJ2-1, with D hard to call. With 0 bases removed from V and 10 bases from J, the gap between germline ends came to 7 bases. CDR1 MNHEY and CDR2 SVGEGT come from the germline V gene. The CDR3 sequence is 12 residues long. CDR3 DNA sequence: TGTGCCAGCAGTTACTCCCCCAGAGAGCAGTTCTTC. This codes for CASSYSPREQFF.

The CDR3 sequence: CASSLGVINNSPLHF. The CDR3 DNA reads TGCGCCAGCAGCTTGGGTGTTATTAATAATTCACCCCTCCACTTT. The chain recombines TRBV5-1 with TRBJ1-6; D is unresolved. Germline V gene data show CDR1 as SGHRS and CDR2 as YFSETQ. There are 15 residues in the CDR3. Trimming removed 0 bases at V and 5 bases at J, with 9 bases between.

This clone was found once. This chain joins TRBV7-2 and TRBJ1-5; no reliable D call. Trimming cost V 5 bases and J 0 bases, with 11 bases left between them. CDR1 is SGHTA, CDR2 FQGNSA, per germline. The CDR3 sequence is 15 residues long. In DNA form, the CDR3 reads TGTGCCAGCAGCGCCACGAGGAGTAGCAATCAGCCCCAGCATTTT. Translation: CASSATRSSNQPQHF.

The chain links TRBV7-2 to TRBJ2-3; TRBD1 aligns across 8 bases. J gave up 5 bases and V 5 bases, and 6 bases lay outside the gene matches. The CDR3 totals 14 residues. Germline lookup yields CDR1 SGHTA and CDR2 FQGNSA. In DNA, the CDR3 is TGTGCCAGCAGCGCGACAGGGGTTAAAGATACGCAGTATTTT. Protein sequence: CASSATGVKDTQYF.

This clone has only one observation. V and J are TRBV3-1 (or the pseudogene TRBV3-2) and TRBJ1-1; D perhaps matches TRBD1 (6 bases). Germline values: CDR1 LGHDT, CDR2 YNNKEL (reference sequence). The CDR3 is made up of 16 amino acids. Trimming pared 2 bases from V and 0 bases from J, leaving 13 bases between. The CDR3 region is CASSQRRTDLNTEAFF. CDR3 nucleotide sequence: TGTGCCAGCAGCCAACGCAGGACAGACTTGAACACTGAAGCTTTCTTT.

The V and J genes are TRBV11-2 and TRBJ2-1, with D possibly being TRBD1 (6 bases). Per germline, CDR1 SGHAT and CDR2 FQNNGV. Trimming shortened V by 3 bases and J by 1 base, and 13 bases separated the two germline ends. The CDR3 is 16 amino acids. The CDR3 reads CASSLLRGLSYNEQFF. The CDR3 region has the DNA TGTGCCAGCAGCTTGCTCAGGGGCCTATCCTACAATGAGCAGTTCTTC. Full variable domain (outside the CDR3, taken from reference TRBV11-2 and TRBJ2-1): EAGVAQSPRYKIIEKRQSVAFWCNPISGHATLYWYQQILGQGPKLLIQFQNNGVVDDSQLPKDRFSAERLKGVDSTLKIQPAKLEDSAVYLCASSLLRGLSYNEQFFGPGTRLTVL.

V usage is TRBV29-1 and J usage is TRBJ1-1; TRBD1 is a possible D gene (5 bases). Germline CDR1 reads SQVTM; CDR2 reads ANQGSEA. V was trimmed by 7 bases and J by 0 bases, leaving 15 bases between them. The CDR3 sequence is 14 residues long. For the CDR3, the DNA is TGCAGCGCTATGGAGGGGAACCTGAACACTGAAGCTTTCTTT. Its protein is CSAMEGNLNTEAFF.

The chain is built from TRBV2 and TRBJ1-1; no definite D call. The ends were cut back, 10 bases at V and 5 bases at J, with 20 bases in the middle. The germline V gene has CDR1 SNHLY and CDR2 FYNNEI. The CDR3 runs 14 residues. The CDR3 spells CATTREEEVTEAFF. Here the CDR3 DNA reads TGTGCCACTACAAGGGAGGAAGAGGTAACTGAAGCTTTCTTT.

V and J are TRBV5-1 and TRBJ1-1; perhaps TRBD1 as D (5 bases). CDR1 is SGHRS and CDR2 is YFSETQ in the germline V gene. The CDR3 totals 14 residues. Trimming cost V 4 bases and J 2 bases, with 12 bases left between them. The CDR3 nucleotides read TGCGCCAGCAGCGCGATGACAGCCAACACTGAAGCTTTCTTT. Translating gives CASSAMTANTEAFF.

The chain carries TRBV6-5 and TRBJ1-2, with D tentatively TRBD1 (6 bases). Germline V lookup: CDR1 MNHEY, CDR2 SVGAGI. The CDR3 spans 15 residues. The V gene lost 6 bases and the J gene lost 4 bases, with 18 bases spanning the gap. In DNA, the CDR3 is TGTGCCAGCAGGAGAGGGGGATCTCTGGGCTATGGCTACACCTTC. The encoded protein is CASRRGGSLGYGYTF.

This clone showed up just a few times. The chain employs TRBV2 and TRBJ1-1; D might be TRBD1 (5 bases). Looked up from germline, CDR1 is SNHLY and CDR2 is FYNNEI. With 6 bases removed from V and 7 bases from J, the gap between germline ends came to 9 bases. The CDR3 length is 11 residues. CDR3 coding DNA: TGTGCCAGCAGGGACGACAGTGAAGCTTTCTTT. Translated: CASRDDSEAFF.

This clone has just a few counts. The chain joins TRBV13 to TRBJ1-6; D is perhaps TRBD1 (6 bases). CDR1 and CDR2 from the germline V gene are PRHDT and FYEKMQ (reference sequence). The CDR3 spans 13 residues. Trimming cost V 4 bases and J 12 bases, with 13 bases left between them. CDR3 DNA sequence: TGTGCCAGCAGCTCCCGGGACAACCGACCCCTCCACTTT. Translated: CASSSRDNRPLHF.

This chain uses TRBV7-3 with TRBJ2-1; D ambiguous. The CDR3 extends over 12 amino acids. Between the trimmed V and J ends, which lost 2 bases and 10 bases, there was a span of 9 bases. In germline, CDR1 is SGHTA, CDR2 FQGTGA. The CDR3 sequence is CASSLSSQEQFF. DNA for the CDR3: TGTGCCAGCAGCTTATCGAGCCAAGAGCAGTTCTTC.

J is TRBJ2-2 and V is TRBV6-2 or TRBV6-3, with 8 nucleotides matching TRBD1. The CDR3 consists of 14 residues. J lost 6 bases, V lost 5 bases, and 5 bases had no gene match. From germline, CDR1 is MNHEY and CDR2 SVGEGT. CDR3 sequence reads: CASSPGGSAGELFF. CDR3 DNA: TGTGCCAGCAGTCCAGGGGGCAGCGCCGGGGAGCTGTTTTTT.